This T cell receptor (beta chain) was retrieved from a study of CD4 and CD8 cells across lung adenocarcinoma regions. The patients had localized lung adenocarcinoma, a non-small cell subtype. A single record per CDR3 protein comes from TCRdb applying MiXCR to the PCR reads. Of about 7,500 distinct CDR3 sequences listed, 53% are singletons. The J segment lost 7 bases and the V segment lost 4 bases, leaving 19 bases of the junction unmatched. The CDR3 sequence is 20 residues long. From germline, CDR1 is SGDLS and CDR2 YYNGEE. The receptor was isolated from a male donor with lung adenocarcinoma. The CD4 and CD8 labels of this study may be unreliable. This rearrangement joins TRBV9 to TRBJ2-1, with 14 bases that match TRBD2. The material sequenced was CD8+ T cells from the center of a lung tumor. The CDR3 DNA sequence: TGTGCCAGCAGCCGAACCCTACAGGGGGCCGGACTAGCGGGAGGTAATGAGCAGTTCTTC. Protein product: CASSRTLQGAGLAGGNEQFF.